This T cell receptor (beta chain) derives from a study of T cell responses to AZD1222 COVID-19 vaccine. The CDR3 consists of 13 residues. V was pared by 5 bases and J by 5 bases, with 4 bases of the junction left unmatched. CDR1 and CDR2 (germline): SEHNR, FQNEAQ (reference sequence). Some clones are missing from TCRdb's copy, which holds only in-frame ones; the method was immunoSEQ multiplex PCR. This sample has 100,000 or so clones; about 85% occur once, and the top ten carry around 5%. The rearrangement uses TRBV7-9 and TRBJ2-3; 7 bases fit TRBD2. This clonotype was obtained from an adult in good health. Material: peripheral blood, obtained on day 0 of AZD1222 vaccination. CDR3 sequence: CASSRGLLDTQYF. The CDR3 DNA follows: TGTGCCAGCAGCCGGGGACTACTAGATACGCAGTATTTT. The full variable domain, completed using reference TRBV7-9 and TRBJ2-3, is DTGVSQNPRHKITKRGQNVTFRCDPISEHNRLYWYRQTLGQGPEFLTYFQNEAQLEKSRLLSDRFSAERPKGSFSTLEIQRTEQGDSAMYLCASSRGLLDTQYFGPGTRLTVL.